This T cell receptor (beta chain) was identified in a study of blood T cell repertoires in COVID-19 (dated by TCRdb to about 2020). General notes on the study: The collaborator samples originated in the United States, Italy and Spain and spanned the acute and convalescent phases of COVID-19. The prospective study material was composed of cDNA or gDNA derived from T cells, B-cell-depleted T cells, or PBMCs. The dataset comprised deeply sampled blood TCRbeta repertoires from subjects exposed to, actively infected with, or recovered from COVID-19. A freely available public database, intended as a resource for researchers studying the immune response to SARS-CoV-2, is where the repertoires were released. Samples came from the ongoing ImmuneRACE study (first 160 participants) plus 1,254 subjects from 6 global collaborators. Nearly every sample came with metadata listing a de-identified subject ID, COVID-19 status, age in years and sex. Where available, HLA class I and class II types were obtained from metadata supplied by the sample provider rather than from assay-based typing.

The germline V gene specifies MGHRA as CDR1 and YSYEKL as CDR2. There are 17 amino acids in the CDR3, from cysteine to phenylalanine inclusive. The DNA shown is the 51-base CDR3, in frame from base 1. V trim: 1 base; J trim: 5 bases; unmatched bases: 12. In the prospective study, participants were roughly 18 to 95 years old, resided in approximately 22 geographic areas of the United States, and were enrolled through a virtual design. In the prospective study, participants were assigned to cohorts based on the clinical history participants reported in a screening survey and a study questionnaire. ImmuneRACE Cohort 3 recovered participants were defined by two consecutive negative NP/OP PCR tests, healthcare professional clearance, or symptom resolution. Mobile phlebotomists in the prospective study collected whole blood, serum and a nasopharyngeal or oropharyngeal swab from every participant. Participants in the prospective study had the option to provide additional blood draws and questionnaires over a 2-month period. Blood samples from the prospective study were shipped frozen or at room temperature prior to DNA extraction.

Overall results and qualifications from the work: How much clinical and demographic metadata was included differed by source and by participant, and the metadata was provided uncurated.

The immunoSEQ Assay, a bias-controlled multiplex PCR, was used to amplify TCRbeta CDR3 regions from genomic DNA. The published analysis was carried out like this. The number of nucleated cells in each sample was estimated by amplification of reference gene primers within the assay. To quantify the absolute abundance of each unique TCRbeta CDR3 rearrangement, sequence reads were collapsed and filtered. Productive Simpson clonality was computed per sample as the square root of Simpson's diversity index over productive rearrangements. Here the immuneACCESS table is served through TCRdb, limited to in-frame sequences with V and J called. Missing clones are a known gap in these copies; in checked studies unresolved V genes cover under half, and the rest lacks a known reason. The DNA was the basis for D and trimming; V, J and clone size are from that table. The sample contains around 150,000 clones, roughly four fifths of them found a single time. The top ten clones comprise approximately 10% of the sample.

Points on this clone: The target of this receptor is not known. Base qualities were left out, and no much larger clone turns up one base away.

The TCR comes from a man over 45 who had recovered from COVID-19. The chain was built from TRBV4-1 and TRBJ2-7, with 9 middle bases fitting TRBD1. The sequencing sample was made of PBMCs or T cells enriched from blood (not recorded which). The nucleotide sequence reads TGCGCCAGCAGCCAAGTTGCAGGGACAGGGTCTTGGGACGAGCAGTACTTC. It is translated as CASSQVAGTGSWDEQYF.